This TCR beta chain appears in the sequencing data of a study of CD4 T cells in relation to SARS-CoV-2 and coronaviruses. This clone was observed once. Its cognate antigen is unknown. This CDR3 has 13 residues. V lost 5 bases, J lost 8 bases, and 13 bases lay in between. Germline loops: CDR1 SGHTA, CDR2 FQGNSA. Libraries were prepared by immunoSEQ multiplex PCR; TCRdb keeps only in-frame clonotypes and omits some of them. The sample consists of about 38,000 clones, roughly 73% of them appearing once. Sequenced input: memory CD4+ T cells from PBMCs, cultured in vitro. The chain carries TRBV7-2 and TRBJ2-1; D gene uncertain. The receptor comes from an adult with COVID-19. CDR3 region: CASSNIPVYEQFF. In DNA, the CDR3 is TGTGCCAGCAGCAATATCCCGGTTTATGAGCAGTTCTTC.